A selection of T cell receptor beta chains follows, all from one sample in a study of OX40 agonist ivuxolimab in advanced cancers. Profiled with immunoSEQ multiplex PCR; TCRdb holds only in-frame clones, not every one. The table shows around 69,000 clones, with roughly 85% occurring only once. Sequencing was performed on CD4+ or CD8+ T cells sorted from blood, taken in a trial of the OX40 agonist ivuxolimab. The origin of the receptors is an adult with an advanced solid tumor such as melanoma, head and neck, liver or kidney cancer. The conserved cysteine and the conserved F or W are not part of the CDR3 here. Each record gives: V gene, J gene, CDR3 protein.

TRBV20-1	TRBJ1-4	SAITGEKLF
TRBV5-6	TRBJ2-6	ASSSPGANVLT
TRBV7-2	TRBJ1-1	ASSFATRGFPEAF
TRBV5-1	TRBJ2-7	ASSLGVSYEQY
TRBV6-5	TRBJ2-3	ASTLQGGDTQY
TRBV5-6	TRBJ1-2	ASSLPTGGLGYT
TRBV30	TRBJ1-4	AWSVQGLGEKLF
TRBV10-3	TRBJ2-7	ASSDPGRSSYEQY
TRBV5-6	TRBJ1-5	ASSLKGPVADQPQH
TRBV6-6	TRBJ1-1	ASSYSPAQGTEAF
TRBV4-2	TRBJ2-7	ASSSRTGFYEQY
TRBV30	TRBJ1-4	ASGRLLNEKLF
TRBV9	TRBJ1-2	ASSVGADSRYGYT
TRBV15	TRBJ1-6	ATSRRSDRVNSPLH
TRBV5-1	TRBJ1-2	ASTGQNYGYT
TRBV27	TRBJ2-7	ASSFIRASSYEQY
TRBV7-9	TRBJ2-1	ASSPGLAGEQF
TRBV5-4	TRBJ2-7	ASSLSEGYEQY
TRBV18	TRBJ2-5	ASSSSLAAGGATQY
TRBV7-2	TRBJ2-1	ASSPGTGKNNEQF
TRBV5-6	TRBJ2-2	ASSVRRNTGELF
TRBV20-1	TRBJ1-2	SAAADYGYT
TRBV10-3	TRBJ1-5	AISATSLQPQH
TRBV6-5	TRBJ2-7	AVTDRGYEQY